The 28 T cell receptor beta chains presented below share a single source sample, sequenced in a study of blood T cell repertoires in COVID-19 (dated by TCRdb to the early 2020s). The library was produced with the immunoSEQ multiplex PCR assay. Entries here come from immuneACCESS through TCRdb and include only in-frame sequences with V and J called. Some clones fail to appear in such tables; in the studies checked, an unresolved V gene covers under half of the shortfall, and the cause of the remainder is unknown. Present in this sample are around 30,000 clones, over 60% of which were seen just once. The ten largest clones add up to approximately 16% of the sample. Sample: peripheral blood. These receptors all stem from a human donor in a cohort sampled during active COVID-19.

The sample holds one count of this clone. V gene TRBV4-1 combines with J gene TRBJ1-2; 7 nucleotides match TRBD1. This CDR3 is built from 16 residues. With V trimmed by 0 bases and J by 3 bases, 7 bases remained unmatched. The germline gives CDR1 MGHRA, CDR2 YSYEKL. The CDR3 sequence: CASSQEGGRGDYGYTF. DNA of the CDR3: TGCGCCAGCAGCCAAGAGGGAGGCAGGGGGGACTATGGCTACACCTTC.

The chain is built from TRBV28 and TRBJ1-4, with a possible D match to TRBD1 (5 bases). Germline values: CDR1 MDHEN, CDR2 SYDVKM. The V end lost 3 bases, the J end lost 8 bases, and 13 bases lay between the germline ends. The CDR3 has 14 residues. The CDR3 DNA reads as TGTGCCAGCAGTTTCTCAGGGATTGGAGAAAAACTGTTTTTT. As protein: CASSFSGIGEKLFF.

The chain has TRBV7-2 and TRBJ2-3; 9 nucleotides align to TRBD2. The trim removed 2 bases at V and 3 bases at J, leaving 12 bases unmatched. The germline gives CDR1 SGHTA, CDR2 FQGNSA. The CDR3 spans 18 residues. CDR3 sequence (DNA): TGTGCCAGCAGCTTAAATCGGGGGGCGGGAGGGCCAACAGATACGCAGTATTTT. Its protein product is CASSLNRGAGGPTDTQYF.

The gene calls are TRBV19 and TRBJ2-1; 12 nucleotides line up with TRBD1. The CDR3 spans 18 residues. Per germline, CDR1 LNHDA and CDR2 SQIVND (reference sequence). V dropped 9 bases and J dropped 0; count of bases not matched to a gene: 12. The CDR3 nucleotides are TGTGCCAGCTGGGGACAGGGGGCTCCTTCGAGCTCCTACAATGAGCAGTTCTTC. Its translation is CASWGQGAPSSSYNEQFF.

This rearrangement joins TRBV5-1 to TRBJ1-3; D not resolved. V lost 1 base, J lost 8 bases, and 16 bases lay in between. The CDR3 loop spans 15 amino acids. CDR1 is SGHRS and CDR2 is YFSETQ in the germline V gene. The CDR3 protein is CASSLSPLAGDTIYF. The CDR3 DNA follows: TGCGCCAGCAGCTTGTCCCCTCTTGCCGGGGACACCATATATTTT.

This clone came up a few times. The V call is TRBV21-1, the J call TRBJ1-4. TRBV21-1 is flagged as a pseudogene. This CDR3 is 14 amino acids long. The CDR3 DNA reads TGTGCCACCAGGGACGGGGGAACTAATGAAAAACTGTTTTTT. Protein sequence: CATRDGGTNEKLFF.

The V gene is TRBV28, the J gene TRBJ2-1; tentative D call: TRBD1 (6 bases). Trimming took off 7 bases at V and 7 bases at J, with 20 bases between the two ends. Germline CDR1 reads MDHEN; CDR2 reads SYDVKM. The CDR3 runs to 15 residues. The CDR3 loop reads CASTPTTGVLNEQFF. The CDR3 DNA reads as TGTGCCAGCACCCCCACGACAGGTGTCTTAAATGAGCAGTTCTTC.

The V call is TRBV9, the J call TRBJ2-3; 16 nucleotides line up with TRBD2. The junction had 7 bases not matched to a gene; V was cut back by 4 bases and J by 2 bases. CDR3 length: 18 residues. From germline, CDR1 is SGDLS and CDR2 YYNGEE. The CDR3 bases are TGTGCCAGCAGCACGGGACTAGCGGGGGGGGCCTTCACAGATACGCAGTATTTT. The encoded protein is CASSTGLAGGAFTDTQYF.

Only a few counts were recorded for this clone. The chain uses TRBV7-9 and TRBJ1-2; weak D call: TRBD1 (5 bases). Trimming shortened V by 1 base and J by 4 bases, and 10 bases separated the two germline ends. Looked up from germline, CDR1 is SEHNR and CDR2 is FQNEAQ (reference sequence). The CDR3 extends over 14 amino acids. DNA for the CDR3: TGTGCCAGCAGCTTAGGACAGAGCTCCTATGGCTACACCTTC. Residues: CASSLGQSSYGYTF.

The chain is built from TRBV5-5 and TRBJ2-3; the match to TRBD1 covers 9 bases. Trimming removed 4 bases from V and 5 bases from J; junction bases left unmatched: 11. Germline-derived CDR1 and CDR2 are SGHKS and YYEKEE (reference sequence). The CDR3 consists of 16 residues. This CDR3 is CASSRTGQGQVDTQYF. As DNA, the CDR3 is TGTGCCAGCAGCCGGACGGGACAGGGTCAGGTAGATACGCAGTATTTT.

This clone turned up a few times. V usage is TRBV4-1 and J usage is TRBJ1-1; 7 positions match TRBD1. The germline V gene encodes CDR1 MGHRA and CDR2 YSYEKL. The CDR3 consists of 15 residues. Losses at the gene ends were 1 base for V and 1 base for J; bases not matched to a gene: 3. The CDR3: CASSQVTGANTEAFF. CDR3 nucleotides: TGCGCCAGCAGCCAAGTCACAGGGGCGAACACTGAAGCTTTCTTT.

For the CDR3, the DNA is TGTGCCAGCAGTTACGACCCCAGGATAGCGGGAGTCGACAATGAGCAGTTCTTC. Amino acid sequence: CASSYDPRIAGVDNEQFF. The rearrangement joins TRBV6-2 or TRBV6-3 to TRBJ2-1, with TRBD2 identical over 9 bases. Unmatched junction bases numbered 13, after V lost 2 bases and J lost 5 bases. Germline assignment: CDR1 MNHEY and CDR2 SVGEGT. The CDR3 loop spans 18 amino acids.

The chain joins TRBV2 to TRBJ2-2; D is unresolved. The length of the CDR3 is 13 residues. In germline, CDR1 is SNHLY, CDR2 FYNNEI. V was clipped by 1 base and J by 6 bases, with 6 bases between them. For the CDR3, the DNA is TGTGCCAGCAGTGAAGAGTCAGCCGGGGAGCTGTTTTTT. It encodes CASSEESAGELFF.

The rearrangement uses TRBV18 and TRBJ1-3, with TRBD1 matching 10 bases. The CDR3 runs 16 residues. The V and J ends lost 3 bases and 2 bases, in that order; junction bases with no gene match: 4. Germline lookup yields CDR1 KGHSH and CDR2 LQKENI. The CDR3 loop reads CASSPGTGVAGNTIYF. DNA of the CDR3: TGTGCCAGCTCACCGGGGACAGGGGTAGCTGGAAACACCATATATTTT.

The rearrangement joins TRBV6-5 to TRBJ2-1; 13 bases fit TRBD2. This CDR3 spans 15 amino acids. The germline CDR1 and CDR2 sequences are MNHEY and SVGAGI. Trimming took 6 bases from V and 1 from J; bases not matched to a gene: 0. The CDR3 protein is CASRGLAGSYNEQFF. The CDR3 bases are TGTGCCAGCAGGGGACTAGCGGGGTCCTACAATGAGCAGTTCTTC.

This clone appeared once. The genes are TRBV6-2 or TRBV6-3 and TRBJ2-1; TRBD1 is a possible D gene (5 bases). CDR1 and CDR2 from the germline V gene are MNHEY and SVGEGT. The CDR3 has 14 amino acids. Trimming removed 4 bases at V and 9 bases at J, with 16 bases between. CDR3 loop: CASSSSRVVGEQFF. The DNA for the CDR3 is TGTGCCAGCAGTTCCTCCAGGGTGGTGGGTGAGCAGTTCTTC.

The J gene is TRBJ2-7, the V gene TRBV5-4; 12 bases map to TRBD2. The V and J ends lost 0 bases and 5 bases, in that order; junction bases with no gene match: 3. From germline, CDR1 is SGHNT and CDR2 YYREEE (reference sequence). This CDR3 has 15 residues. For the CDR3, the DNA is TGTGCCAGCAGCTTGGGACTAGCGGGAGCTCACGAGCAGTACTTC. As protein: CASSLGLAGAHEQYF.

This clone occurred a few times. This sequence joins TRBV18 and TRBJ2-2, with a possible D match to TRBD1 (5 bases). Germline CDR1 reads KGHSH; CDR2 reads LQKENI. V was cut by 3 bases and J by 3 bases, with 8 bases left in between. The CDR3 has 14 residues. The CDR3 coding sequence is TGTGCCAGCTCACCTCAGGGTTACACCGGGGAGCTGTTTTTT. This codes for CASSPQGYTGELFF.

This chain connects TRBV28 to TRBJ1-5; 7 nucleotides line up with TRBD1. With 6 bases clipped from V and 3 bases from J, the junction kept 8 bases outside the gene matches. The CDR3 sequence is 15 residues long. In germline, CDR1 is MDHEN, CDR2 SYDVKM. CDR3 residues: CASSRDSSSNQPQHF. The CDR3, as DNA: TGTGCCAGCAGCCGGGACAGTTCGTCCAATCAGCCCCAGCATTTT.

The chain joins TRBV5-6 to TRBJ2-7; 9 bases fit TRBD2. Trimming cost V 4 bases and J 9 bases; bases outside gene matches: 11. The CDR3 length is 14 residues. Germline V lookup: CDR1 SGHDT, CDR2 YYEEEE. CDR3 DNA: TGTGCCAGCAGCCTTAGCGGGGGTGGGGACCGGCAGTACTTC. Translation: CASSLSGGGDRQYF.

This rearrangement joins TRBV27 to TRBJ1-2, with TRBD1 as a possible D gene (6 bases). The CDR3 consists of 15 residues. Germline CDR1 reads MNHEY; CDR2 reads SMNVEV (reference sequence). Trimming removed 5 bases from V and 4 bases from J, with 17 bases in between. For the CDR3, the DNA is TGTGCCAGCAGTCTAACCACACAGGGAACCTATGGCTACACCTTC. Translation: CASSLTTQGTYGYTF.

This clone was counted a single time. This chain links TRBV6-4 with TRBJ2-7, with D possibly matching TRBD2 (6 bases). V lost 10 bases to trimming and J lost 2 bases, with 15 bases between them. The CDR3 length is 13 residues. Germline V gene sequence: CDR1 MRHNA, CDR2 SNTAGT. The CDR3 nucleotides read TGTGCCAACAAGGAGGGGATCACCTACGAGCAGTACTTC. The encoded protein is CANKEGITYEQYF.

J is TRBJ2-3 and V is TRBV7-6; perhaps TRBD1 as D (5 bases). Between the trimmed V and J ends, which lost 5 bases and 7 bases, there was a span of 19 bases. In germline, CDR1 is SGHVS, CDR2 FNYEAQ. This CDR3 region has 15 residues. The CDR3 reads CASSPRQGRTNTQYF. The CDR3 DNA sequence: TGTGCCAGCAGCCCTAGGCAGGGCCGCACTAATACGCAGTATTTT.

The rearrangement links TRBV28 to TRBJ2-7; TRBD2 matches at 8 bases. This CDR3 contains 16 residues. Germline V gene sequence: CDR1 MDHEN, CDR2 SYDVKM. Trimming took 3 bases from V and 0 from J; bases not matched to a gene: 7. The CDR3 loop reads CASSFARLASSYEQYF. CDR3 in DNA: TGTGCCAGCAGTTTCGCGCGACTAGCGAGCTCCTACGAGCAGTACTTC.

The chain is built from TRBV28 and TRBJ1-1; 10 bases align to TRBD1. The CDR3 contains 15 residues. With V trimmed by 5 bases and J by 4 bases, 7 bases remained unmatched. CDR1 MDHEN and CDR2 SYDVKM come from the germline V gene. CDR3 protein: CASSPAGTGATEAFF. As DNA, the CDR3 is TGTGCCAGCAGTCCAGCGGGGACAGGGGCCACTGAAGCTTTCTTT.

The J gene is TRBJ2-6, the V gene TRBV9; D is undetermined. The CDR3 spans 14 residues. Germline lookup yields CDR1 SGDLS and CDR2 YYNGEE. The germline V and J ends were trimmed by 4 bases and 4 bases, with 9 bases remaining between them. In DNA, the CDR3 is TGTGCCAGCAGCCCCGCGGCGGGGGCCAACGTCCTGACTTTC. It specifies CASSPAAGANVLTF.

The J gene is TRBJ2-1, the V gene TRBV29-1; D is possibly TRBD1 (6 bases). CDR1 and CDR2 from the germline V gene are SQVTM and ANQGSEA. The CDR3 loop spans 12 amino acids. Between the trimmed V and J ends, which lost 3 bases and 6 bases, there was a span of 9 bases. CDR3 sequence reads: CSVDRGFNEQFF. The CDR3 coding sequence is TGCAGCGTTGACAGGGGTTTCAATGAGCAGTTCTTC.

The sample holds one count of this clone. The DNA of the CDR3 is TGTGCCAGCAGTGAATATTGGGGGCCCGGGGAGCTGTTTTTT. Amino acids: CASSEYWGPGELFF. The chain recombines TRBV25-1 with TRBJ2-2; tentatively, D is TRBD1 (6 bases). CDR1 is MGHDK, CDR2 SYGVNS, per germline. The CDR3 consists of 14 residues. Trimming shortened V by 0 bases and J by 6 bases, and 8 bases separated the two germline ends.